A single sample is the source of the 3 T cell receptor beta chains below, sequenced in a study of T cells in Graves' hyperthyroidism and ophthalmopathy. The CDR3 regions of TCR beta were amplified from RNA transcripts. Initially, a first-round RT-PCR of the TCR CDR3 employed the HTBI primer set. MiXCR was run by TCRdb on the multiplex PCR reads, yielding one entry per CDR3 protein. The table lists about 360,000 distinct CDR3 sequences, roughly 13% of them singletons. Sequencing was done on a sample of blood. The receptor source for this set is a woman younger than 30 with Graves' hyperthyroidism.

This clonotype showed up many times. V usage is TRBV3-1 and J usage is TRBJ1-3; no clear D. Trimming shortened V by 1 base and J by 0 bases, and 10 bases separated the two germline ends. CDR3 length: 16 amino acids. Germline-derived CDR1 and CDR2 are LGHDT and YNNKEL (reference sequence). CDR3 sequence reads: CASSQVLPYSGNTIYF. Written as DNA, the CDR3 is TGTGCCAGCAGCCAAGTGCTTCCGTACTCTGGAAACACCATATATTTT. Combining the CDR3 with reference TRBV3-1 and TRBJ1-3 gives the whole variable domain DTAVSQTPKYLVTQMGNDKSIKCEQNLGHDTMYWYKQDSKKFLKIMFSYNNKELIINETVPNRFSPKSPDKAHLNLHINSLELGDSAVYFCASSQVLPYSGNTIYFGEGSWLTVV.

V and J are TRBV7-2 and TRBJ1-5; no firm D call. Germline values: CDR1 SGHTA, CDR2 FQGNSA. The V end was cut by 3 bases, the J end by 0 bases, with 9 bases between. CDR3 size: 15 residues. This chain's CDR3 is CASSFSPYSNQPQHF. The CDR3 bases are TGTGCCAGCAGCTTTTCCCCTTATAGCAATCAGCCCCAGCATTTT.

This clonotype was observed many times. This rearrangement joins TRBV6-1 to TRBJ1-1, with D possibly TRBD1 on 5 matching bases. The V gene's germline CDR1 is MNHNS and CDR2 SASEGT. CDR3 length equals 14 residues. Trimming took 11 bases from V and 1 from J, leaving 17 bases between them. The DNA of the CDR3 is TGTGCCGCCCAGAGTGGGGGATCGAACACTGAAGCTTTCTTT. Translation gives CAAQSGGSNTEAFF.